This is a list of T cell receptor beta chains from one sample in a study of blood T cell repertoires in COVID-19. This table comes from immunoSEQ multiplex PCR, and its TCRdb copy is limited to in-frame clones, with some not included. The sample consists of some 40,000 clones, roughly 84% of them appearing once. Sequenced material: peripheral blood. The receptors were sampled from a man aged 45 to 65 with active or convalescent COVID-19. Both conserved end residues are part of each CDR3. A D gene is named only where the DNA matches it firmly. Clone size is not always given. Where it is, it says once, few, many or a class for expanded clones.

D gene,J gene,clone size,V gene,CDR3 DNA,CDR3 protein
TRBD1,TRBJ1-2,-,TRBV18,TGTGCCAGCTCCTTACAGGGGGACTATGGCTACACCTTC,CASSLQGDYGYTF
-,TRBJ2-1,-,TRBV12-3/TRBV12-4,TGTGCCAGCAGTTTAGCTAATAGTGAGCAGTTCTTC,CASSLANSEQFF
TRBD2,TRBJ2-7,-,TRBV9,TGTGCCAGCAGCGTAGGTTTTAGCGGGGTTTACGAGCAGTACTTC,CASSVGFSGVYEQYF
-,TRBJ1-6,-,TRBV2,TGTGCCAGCAGGTACCAAGAGAATTCACCCCTCCACTTT,CASRYQENSPLHF
TRBD1,TRBJ2-3,-,TRBV27,TGTGCCAGCCTCTCTCTGGGAAGGACAGGGACGGCAGATACGCAGTATTTT,CASLSLGRTGTADTQYF
-,TRBJ1-3,few,TRBV12-3/TRBV12-4,TGTGCCAGCAGTTTTCCAGGGGCCATATATTTT,CASSFPGAIYF
-,TRBJ2-3,-,TRBV12-5,TGTGCTAGTGGTTTGTTCTATTACACAGATACGCAGTATTTT,CASGLFYYTDTQYF
TRBD1,TRBJ2-2,-,TRBV27,TGTGCCAGCAGGGGACAGGGGCTTGACACCGGGGAGCTGTTTTTT,CASRGQGLDTGELFF
TRBD1,TRBJ1-1,-,TRBV19,TGTGCCAGCGGGGACAGGGGGTTAATAGCTGAAGCTTTCTTT,CASGDRGLIAEAFF
-,TRBJ1-1,-,TRBV5-4,TGTGCCAGCAGCTTGCACAGCACTGAAGCTTTCTTT,CASSLHSTEAFF
TRBD1,TRBJ2-7,-,TRBV6-4,TGTGCCAGCAGTGAGTCGGGACAGGGGAAGCAGTACTTC,CASSESGQGKQYF
TRBD2,TRBJ2-7,few,TRBV29-1,TGCAGCGTTGAAGTAGCGGGGGGGCGTTACGAGCAGTACTTC,CSVEVAGGRYEQYF
-,TRBJ1-1,-,TRBV10-3,TGTGCCATCAGTGATCGGGGATTGAACACTGAAGCTTTCTTT,CAISDRGLNTEAFF
TRBD1,TRBJ2-5,-,TRBV19,TGTGCCAGTAGCGACGGACAGGTCCAAGAGACCCAGTACTTC,CASSDGQVQETQYF
-,TRBJ2-3,-,TRBV5-6,TGTGCCAGCAGCTTGGGCCAGTACACAGATACGCAGTATTTT,CASSLGQYTDTQYF
TRBD2,TRBJ2-1,-,TRBV2,TGTGCCAGCAGTTTACTAGCGGGGGGGTCCAATGAGCAGTTCTTC,CASSLLAGGSNEQFF
-,TRBJ1-6,-,TRBV6-1,TGTGCCAGCAGTGAACCGGGGATTATGAGCTCCTATAATTCACCCCTCCACTTT,CASSEPGIMSSYNSPLHF
TRBD1,TRBJ1-2,-,TRBV27,TGTGCCAGCAGTCGGACAGGGGTAGTGAACTATGGCTACACCTTC,CASSRTGVVNYGYTF
-,TRBJ2-3,once,TRBV5-1,TGCGCCAGCAGCCCGTGGCCGAAAAGCACAGATACGCAGTATTTT,CASSPWPKSTDTQYF
TRBD1,TRBJ2-7,-,TRBV11-3,TGTGCCAGCAGCTGGACAGGTTCCTACGAGCAGTACTTC,CASSWTGSYEQYF
TRBD1,TRBJ2-7,-,TRBV5-3,TGTGCCAGAAGCTCCCGAGACAGGGGGCTTTCCTACGAGCAGTACTTC,CARSSRDRGLSYEQYF
-,TRBJ2-4,-,TRBV7-9,TGTGCCAGCAGCTTAGTCGGCCCGCGGTCCAAAAACATTCAGTACTTC,CASSLVGPRSKNIQYF
TRBD1,TRBJ1-4,few,TRBV11-2,TGTGCCAGCAGCCGTTACAGGGGGGGGGATTTTAATGAAAAACTGTTTTTT,CASSRYRGGDFNEKLFF
-,TRBJ2-5,-,TRBV7-8,TGTGCCAGCAGCTTAGGGGCCGTACAAGAGACCCAGTACTTC,CASSLGAVQETQYF
TRBD1,TRBJ1-2,-,TRBV10-3,TGTGCCATCAGTAACCCGGGGACAGCATATGGCTACACCTTC,CAISNPGTAYGYTF
TRBD1,TRBJ2-5,-,TRBV19,TGTGCCAGTAGTATAGTGGGGACAGCACAAGAGACCCAGTACTTC,CASSIVGTAQETQYF
-,TRBJ1-1,-,TRBV19,TGTGCCAGTAGTATTGGGAGGGAATGGGCGAACACTGAAGCTTTCTTT,CASSIGREWANTEAFF
TRBD1,TRBJ2-3,-,TRBV7-9,TGTGCCAGCAGCCCAGGGACAGGCCACCTGGGGGATACGCAGTATTTT,CASSPGTGHLGDTQYF
-,TRBJ1-1,-,TRBV2,TGTGCCAGCAGCGTATCGGAGGTTGGTGAAGCTTTCTTT,CASSVSEVGEAFF
TRBD2,TRBJ2-1,-,TRBV7-2,TGTGCCAGCAGCTTAGGCGGGGGGGCCTCCAATGAGCAGTTCTTC,CASSLGGGASNEQFF
-,TRBJ1-1,-,TRBV19,TGTGCCAGTACCCTGGGGGGAGGGGGAGCCAGCACTGAAGCTTTCTTT,CASTLGGGGASTEAFF
TRBD1,TRBJ1-2,-,TRBV6-5,TGTGCCAGCAGGACCTGGGGGACAGCTAACTATGGCTACACCTTC,CASRTWGTANYGYTF
TRBD1,TRBJ2-2,-,TRBV27,TGTGCCAGCAGCGGGACAGGGGAATTCGGGGAGCTGTTTTTT,CASSGTGEFGELFF
-,TRBJ1-5,-,TRBV11-2,TGTGCCAGCAGCTTAGGGGGGGTGGGAGACAATCAGCCCCAGCATTTT,CASSLGGVGDNQPQHF
-,TRBJ2-3,-,TRBV7-2,TGTGCCAGCAGCTTAAGGCAGACTACAGATACGCAGTATTTT,CASSLRQTTDTQYF
TRBD1,TRBJ2-6,-,TRBV11-2,TGTGCCAGCAGCCGAGACAGGGTTGGGGCCAACGTCCTGACTTTC,CASSRDRVGANVLTF
-,TRBJ2-2,-,TRBV2,TGTGCCAGCACCCGCGGACATACGAACACCGGGGAGCTGTTTTTT,CASTRGHTNTGELFF
-,TRBJ1-2,-,TRBV5-1,TGCGCCAGCAGCTTGGTAGGGGTTGATGGCTACACCTTC,CASSLVGVDGYTF
-,TRBJ1-2,few,TRBV12-3/TRBV12-4,TGTGCCAGCAGTTTACTCCCCCTCTATGGCTACACCTTC,CASSLLPLYGYTF
TRBD2,TRBJ2-7,-,TRBV9,TGTGCCAGCAGCCCCTCGGGGGACTACTACGAGCAGTACTTC,CASSPSGDYYEQYF
TRBD1,TRBJ2-7,-,TRBV5-5,TGTGCCAGCAGCCCCGGGACAGCACCTTCCTACGAGCAGTACTTC,CASSPGTAPSYEQYF
TRBD1,TRBJ1-3,-,TRBV9,TGTGCCAGCAGCCTACGACCGGGACAGGGGCTCTCTGGAAACACCATATATTTT,CASSLRPGQGLSGNTIYF
TRBD2,TRBJ2-1,-,TRBV25-1,TGTGCCAGCAGTGGGACTAGCGGGGGTTACAATGAGCAGTTCTTC,CASSGTSGGYNEQFF
TRBD1,TRBJ1-2,-,TRBV27,TGTGCCAGCAGTTCACACAGGGGGCACAGCTACACCTTC,CASSSHRGHSYTF
-,TRBJ2-7,few,TRBV7-3,TGTGCCAGCAGCTTAACGAAGGCGGAGACCTACGAGCAGTACTTC,CASSLTKAETYEQYF
-,TRBJ1-5,-,TRBV3-1/TRBV3-2,TGTGCCAGCAGCCATTCTGTAGGGGCAGGCAATCAGCCCCAGCATTTT,CASSHSVGAGNQPQHF
-,TRBJ2-2,-,TRBV5-1,TGCGCCAGCAGCCCTCGGGTAAAGCGGCGCACCGGGGAGCTGTTTTTT,CASSPRVKRRTGELFF
TRBD1,TRBJ1-2,once,TRBV2,TGTGCCAGCAGTTTTGGGACAGGGAGTATTGGCTACACCTTC,CASSFGTGSIGYTF